The 30 T cell receptor beta chains presented below share a single source sample, sequenced in a study of blood T cell repertoires in COVID-19. Using immunoSEQ multiplex PCR, the repertoire was profiled, and TCRdb retains in-frame clones only, with some absent. The data hold a few hundred thousand clones, with almost 90% observed a single time. The sequencing sample was made of PBMCs or T cells enriched from blood (not recorded which). Receptor source: a man between 25 and 39 years old who had been exposed to COVID-19.

This sequence joins TRBV7-9 and TRBJ1-4; TRBD1 aligns across 7 bases. This CDR3 has 14 amino acids. CDR1 and CDR2 from the germline V gene are SEHNR and FQNEAQ (reference sequence). J was trimmed by 4 bases and V by 5 bases; bases with no gene match: 4. The CDR3 reads CASSHRGYNEKLFF. CDR3 sequence (DNA): TGTGCCAGCAGCCACAGGGGTTATAATGAAAAACTGTTTTTT.

This clone showed up just once. The V call is TRBV11-3, the J call TRBJ2-3, with a weak D call TRBD2 (5 bases). Germline loops: CDR1 SGHNT, CDR2 YENEEA. The CDR3 totals 15 residues. V lost 1 base, J lost 2 bases, and 10 bases lay in between. CDR3 nucleotides: TGTGCCAGCAGCTTAGGGGGAGACTACACAGATACGCAGTATTTT. Amino acid sequence: CASSLGGDYTDTQYF.

The chain recombines TRBV7-2 with TRBJ1-3; a weak D match, TRBD1 (5 bases). V dropped 2 bases and J dropped 0 bases, with 8 bases sitting between them. The CDR3 is made up of 15 amino acids. Germline V gives CDR1 SGHTA, CDR2 FQGNSA. In nucleotides, the CDR3 is TGTGCCAGCAGCTTAAGGGGTAGCTCTGGAAACACCATATATTTT. This codes for CASSLRGSSGNTIYF. Based on the CDR3 plus reference TRBV7-2 and TRBJ1-3, the full variable domain is GAGVSQSPSNKVTEKGKDVELRCDPISGHTALYWYRQSLGQGLEFLIYFQGNSAPDKSGLPSDRFSAERTGGSVSTLTIQRTQQEDSAVYLCASSLRGSSGNTIYFGEGSWLTVV.

The rearrangement links TRBV11-2 to TRBJ2-7; 8 positions match TRBD1. V was clipped by 8 bases and J by 2 bases; unmatched bases: 11. This CDR3 has 15 residues. Germline V CDR1 and CDR2: SGHAT, FQNNGV. CDR3 in DNA: TGTGCCAGCTCCAGGGGGGCAGGGGGCCCCTACGAGCAGTACTTC. Translation gives CASSRGAGGPYEQYF.

The gene calls are TRBV2 and TRBJ1-6, with 8 bases aligning to TRBD1. V lost 6 bases to trimming and J lost 4 bases; unmatched junction nucleotides: 11. Per germline, CDR1 SNHLY and CDR2 FYNNEI. The CDR3 is made up of 17 amino acids. The CDR3 here is CASRPPGQGLYNSPLHF. DNA for the CDR3: TGTGCCAGCAGACCCCCTGGACAGGGACTTTATAATTCACCCCTCCACTTT.

CDR3 bases: TGTGCCAGCTCACTAAGACGGGACAGGGTCCCCGAGCAGTACTTC. As protein: CASSLRRDRVPEQYF. This rearrangement joins TRBV18 to TRBJ2-7; 9 bases fit TRBD1. This CDR3 is built from 15 residues. V trimming: 4 bases; J trimming: 6 bases; junction bases outside the gene matches: 10. The germline CDR1 and CDR2 sequences are KGHSH and LQKENI. The full variable domain, rest sourced from reference TRBV18 and TRBJ2-7, is NAGVMQNPRHLVRRRGQEARLRCSPMKGHSHVYWYRQLPEEGLKFMVYLQKENIIDESGMPKERFSAEFPKEGPSILRIQQVVRGDSAAYFCASSLRRDRVPEQYFGPGTRLTVT.

V gene TRBV9 combines with J gene TRBJ1-2; tentative D call: TRBD1 (5 bases). The CDR3 extends over 13 amino acids. Germline V lookup: CDR1 SGDLS, CDR2 YYNGEE. Trimming cost V 2 bases and J 4 bases, with 9 bases left between them. In DNA, the CDR3 is TGTGCCAGCAGCGTTTTTAGGGGCTATGGCTACACCTTC. Residues: CASSVFRGYGYTF.

The V gene is TRBV4-1, the J gene TRBJ2-1; TRBD2 matches 11 bases. V dropped 1 base and J dropped 9; count of bases not matched to a gene: 5. The CDR3 contains 15 residues. Germline lookup yields CDR1 MGHRA and CDR2 YSYEKL. CDR3 loop: CASSQVATSGAEQFF. The CDR3 DNA sequence: TGCGCCAGCAGCCAAGTGGCGACTAGCGGGGCTGAGCAGTTCTTC.

The V and J genes are TRBV18 and TRBJ2-1, with TRBD2 matching 7 bases. The germline gives CDR1 KGHSH, CDR2 LQKENI. V shed 2 bases and J 1 base; nucleotides not matched to a gene: 2. The CDR3 length is 15 residues. The CDR3 protein is CASSPIGGSYNEQFF. CDR3 coding DNA: TGTGCCAGCTCACCAATCGGGGGGTCCTACAATGAGCAGTTCTTC. Variable domain in full (rest from reference TRBV18 and TRBJ2-1): NAGVMQNPRHLVRRRGQEARLRCSPMKGHSHVYWYRQLPEEGLKFMVYLQKENIIDESGMPKERFSAEFPKEGPSILRIQQVVRGDSAAYFCASSPIGGSYNEQFFGPGTRLTVL.

The V call is TRBV29-1, the J call TRBJ1-1, with D tentatively TRBD1 (5 bases). The CDR3 is made up of 10 amino acids. From germline, CDR1 is SQVTM and CDR2 ANQGSEA. Trimming took 6 bases from V and 10 from J, leaving 12 bases between them. The CDR3 DNA sequence: TGCAGCGTCGCAAGGGACTCAGCTTTCTTT. Its translation is CSVARDSAFF.

This chain joins TRBV18 and TRBJ2-2; no definite D call. Germline values: CDR1 KGHSH, CDR2 LQKENI. This CDR3 comprises 14 residues. V lost 3 bases to trimming and J lost 6 bases, with 11 bases between them. CDR3 DNA: TGTGCCAGCTCACCGCGTTCCGCGCCCGGGGAGCTGTTTTTT. This translates into CASSPRSAPGELFF. The whole variable domain, filled in from reference TRBV18 and TRBJ2-2, reads NAGVMQNPRHLVRRRGQEARLRCSPMKGHSHVYWYRQLPEEGLKFMVYLQKENIIDESGMPKERFSAEFPKEGPSILRIQQVVRGDSAAYFCASSPRSAPGELFFGEGSRLTVL.

The chain couples TRBV5-4 to TRBJ2-1, with 7 bases fitting TRBD2. The CDR3 has 14 residues. Looked up from germline, CDR1 is SGHNT and CDR2 is YYREEE (reference sequence). V dropped 3 bases and J dropped 4; count of bases not matched to a gene: 4. The CDR3 here is CASSSAGLYNEQFF. CDR3 bases: TGTGCCAGCAGCTCAGCGGGGTTATACAATGAGCAGTTCTTC. The full variable domain, in which reference TRBV5-4 and TRBJ2-1 provide the parts outside the CDR3, is ETGVTQSPTHLIKTRGQQVTLRCSSQSGHNTVSWYQQALGQGPQFIFQYYREEENGRGNFPPRFSGLQFPNYSSELNVNALELDDSALYLCASSSAGLYNEQFFGPGTRLTVL.

This sequence joins TRBV9 and TRBJ2-5, with TRBD2 matching over 7 bases. From germline, CDR1 is SGDLS and CDR2 YYNGEE. The V and J ends lost 3 bases and 5 bases, in that order; junction bases with no gene match: 13. The CDR3 sequence is 16 residues long. The chain's CDR3 is CASSALFQGGMETQYF. In DNA, the CDR3 is TGTGCCAGCAGCGCTCTCTTTCAGGGAGGGATGGAGACCCAGTACTTC.

This chain joins TRBV5-1 and TRBJ2-7, with D hard to call. Trimming removed 2 bases at V and 2 bases at J, with 8 bases between. The CDR3 sequence is 13 residues long. In germline, CDR1 is SGHRS, CDR2 YFSETQ. Written as DNA, the CDR3 is TGCGCCAGCAGCTTTAAGAGCACCTACGAGCAGTACTTC. The encoded protein is CASSFKSTYEQYF.

The CDR3 region is CSASEGDMAIGNTIYF. In DNA, the CDR3 is TGCAGTGCTAGTGAGGGGGACATGGCTATTGGAAACACCATATATTTT. The chain combines TRBV20-1 with TRBJ1-3, with TRBD1 as a possible D gene (6 bases). Trimming left V 3 bases short and J 3 bases short, with 18 bases between. The germline gives CDR1 DFQATT, CDR2 SNEGSKA (reference sequence). The CDR3 totals 16 residues.

V usage is TRBV5-4 and J usage is TRBJ1-1; no reliable D call. The length of the CDR3 is 14 residues. Trimming took off 2 bases at V and 6 bases at J, with 14 bases between the two ends. Germline assignment: CDR1 SGHNT and CDR2 YYREEE (reference sequence). CDR3 sequence reads: CASSFVREGSEAFF. CDR3 nucleotides: TGTGCCAGCAGCTTTGTCCGGGAGGGATCTGAAGCTTTCTTT.

The chain has TRBV28 and TRBJ2-2; the match to TRBD1 covers 12 bases. The CDR3 spans 16 residues. The V gene end was trimmed by 7 bases and the J gene end by 2 bases; junction bases not matched to a gene: 5. Per germline, CDR1 MDHEN and CDR2 SYDVKM. In nucleotides, the CDR3 is TGTGCCAGCATCGGGACAGGGGGCCTAAACACCGGGGAGCTGTTTTTT. This translates into CASIGTGGLNTGELFF. The full variable domain, completed using reference TRBV28 and TRBJ2-2, is DVKVTQSSRYLVKRTGEKVFLECVQDMDHENMFWYRQDPGLGLRLIYFSYDVKMKEKGDIPEGYSVSREKKERFSLILESASTNQTSMYLCASIGTGGLNTGELFFGEGSRLTVL.

This clone was seen a single time. The V and J genes are TRBV7-9 and TRBJ1-5; no clear D. Deletions cut 1 base from V and 8 bases from J, with 6 bases between. The CDR3 contains 12 residues. The germline V gene encodes CDR1 SEHNR and CDR2 FQNEAQ (reference sequence). CDR3 sequence: CASSLGIEPQHF. CDR3 in DNA: TGTGCCAGCAGCTTAGGTATAGAGCCCCAGCATTTT.

The rearrangement uses TRBV20-1 and TRBJ1-3; D not certain. Trimming pared 3 bases from V and 7 bases from J, leaving 13 bases between. CDR3 size: 13 residues. The germline CDR1 and CDR2 sequences are DFQATT and SNEGSKA (reference sequence). The CDR3 DNA is TGCAGTGCTAGTACCGACTCCGGTAACACCATATATTTT. Translating it yields CSASTDSGNTIYF.

CDR3 amino acids: CAWTRTVMNTEAFF. The CDR3, as DNA: TGTGCCTGGACCAGGACAGTAATGAACACTGAAGCTTTCTTT. V and J are TRBV30 and TRBJ1-1; a weak D match, TRBD1 (6 bases). CDR1 and CDR2 from the germline V gene are GTSNPN and SVGIG (reference sequence). Trimming took off 4 bases at V and 0 bases at J, with 12 bases between the two ends. The CDR3 contains 14 residues.

The V and J genes are TRBV5-6 and TRBJ1-1; D might be TRBD1 (5 bases). V was clipped by 4 bases and J by 4 bases, with 17 bases between them. This CDR3 comprises 15 residues. Germline CDR1 SGHDT, CDR2 YYEEEE. In nucleotides, the CDR3 is TGTGCCAGCAGCCTCGACAGCTCCCCGGGCACTGAAGCTTTCTTT. Encoded protein: CASSLDSSPGTEAFF.

The V gene is TRBV5-1, the J gene TRBJ1-1; D not certain. Trimming removed 4 bases at V and 0 bases at J, with 7 bases between. The CDR3 totals 13 residues. CDR1 and CDR2 (germline): SGHRS, YFSETQ. The CDR3 nucleotides are TGCGCCAGCAGCCGAGAGCTGAACACTGAAGCTTTCTTT. Its protein product is CASSRELNTEAFF.

The chain carries TRBV7-3 and TRBJ1-3, with unresolved D. V was clipped by 2 bases and J by 3 bases, with 8 bases between them. In germline, CDR1 is SGHTA, CDR2 FQGTGA. The CDR3 runs to 14 residues. The CDR3 DNA reads TGTGCCAGCAGCTTATCCCCCTTTGGAAACACCATATATTTT. It specifies CASSLSPFGNTIYF.

This chain links TRBV5-4 with TRBJ2-3; 10 bases match TRBD1. Looked up from germline, CDR1 is SGHNT and CDR2 is YYREEE (reference sequence). There are 15 residues in the CDR3. Unmatched junction bases numbered 7, after V lost 6 bases and J lost 3 bases. The CDR3: CASKAGTGETDTQYF. In DNA form, the CDR3 reads TGTGCCAGCAAGGCCGGGACAGGGGAGACAGATACGCAGTATTTT.

The chain is built from TRBV19 and TRBJ1-2, with no clear D. The CDR3 sequence is 15 residues long. V gave up 1 base and J gave up 0 bases, with 9 bases separating them. Germline values: CDR1 LNHDA, CDR2 SQIVND (reference sequence). The CDR3 spells CASSIGANTNYGYTF. CDR3 in DNA: TGTGCCAGTAGTATAGGTGCGAATACTAACTATGGCTACACCTTC.

V is TRBV6-5 and J is TRBJ1-2; D uncertain. Trimming cost V 0 bases and J 8 bases, with 16 bases left between them. Looked up from germline, CDR1 is MNHEY and CDR2 is SVGAGI. The CDR3 length is 15 residues. CDR3 DNA sequence: TGTGCCAGCAGTTACTCGATAACGGGGAGGAGAGGCTACACCTTC. This gives the protein CASSYSITGRRGYTF.

The chain recombines TRBV4-1 with TRBJ2-7; 9 bases align to TRBD1. This CDR3 is 14 amino acids long. The trim removed 3 bases at V and 3 bases at J, leaving 3 bases unmatched. The germline CDR1 and CDR2 sequences are MGHRA and YSYEKL. The CDR3 nucleotides read TGCGCCAGCAGCCACTTGACAGGGGGCTACGAGCAGTACTTC. It encodes CASSHLTGGYEQYF.

The V gene is TRBV6-5, the J gene TRBJ1-1; D not certain. Germline V CDR1 and CDR2: MNHEY, SVGAGI. With 4 bases removed from V and 4 bases from J, the gap between germline ends came to 10 bases. The CDR3 sequence is 13 residues long. The CDR3: CASSFRPGTEAFF. The CDR3 DNA follows: TGTGCCAGCAGTTTCCGCCCAGGCACTGAAGCTTTCTTT.

The chain uses TRBV4-2 and TRBJ1-6, with 9 bases that match TRBD1. V lost 1 base, J lost 9 bases, and 16 bases stayed unmatched. The CDR3 has 19 amino acids. Germline V gene lookup returns CDR1 LGHNA and CDR2 YNFKEQ. The CDR3: CASSQAFPGTGLPSSPLHF. CDR3 nucleotide sequence: TGTGCCAGCAGCCAAGCTTTCCCCGGGACAGGGCTACCAAGTTCACCCCTCCACTTT.

The J gene is TRBJ1-1, the V gene TRBV30; D remains unclear. Germline CDR1 is GTSNPN and CDR2 is SVGIG (reference sequence). V lost 3 bases to trimming and J lost 1 base, with 9 bases between them. This CDR3 has 13 residues. Here the CDR3 reads CAWRSGKNTEAFF. In DNA form, the CDR3 reads TGTGCCTGGAGGAGCGGGAAGAACACTGAAGCTTTCTTT.